This T cell receptor (beta chain) originates from a study of blood T cells in healthy people across ages. Study observations and caveats: Diversity was higher, and naive CD4+ cells more numerous, in long-lived donors than in aged donors.

Concerning this clonotype: Its antigen is unidentified.

The second PCR ran roughly 7 to 12 cycles with a sample-barcoded 5' primer and J-beta primers. In TCRdb, the 5' RACE reads were re-called with MiXCR into one record per CDR3 protein. The sample lists more than 1.4 million distinct CDR3 sequences, approximately 40% occurring once. The CDR3 extends over 13 amino acids. V lost 9 bases, J lost 7 bases, and 11 bases stayed unmatched. Germline-derived CDR1 and CDR2 are ENHRY and SYGVKD. V and J are TRBV10-3 and TRBJ1-1, with 7 bases matching TRBD1. The origin of this receptor is a woman in her late teens or twenties in good health. The sample comprised blood. As DNA, the CDR3 is TGTGCCATGGCGACTGGACAGGACAATGAAGCTTTCTTT. This gives the protein CAMATGQDNEAFF.